This paragraph covers one T cell receptor beta chain sequence. No antigen is known for it. The data were produced by immunoSEQ multiplex PCR, yet TCRdb's version contains in-frame clones alone and is incomplete. The table shows approximately 400,000 clones, with around 96% occurring only once. The data derive from a study of shared clonotypes between healthy human individuals. Study information: Contributing individuals were a couple of females and three males aged 18 to 49.

Study-wide points: A handful of donors shared approximately 5% of their naive CD4 clonotypes.

Looked up from germline, CDR1 is SQVTM and CDR2 is ANQGSEA. The CDR3 runs to 13 residues. V dropped 1 base and J dropped 1 base, with 8 bases sitting between them. Sequenced input: memory CD8+ T cells sorted from blood. Subset noted: CD45RO+ cells pooled with CCR7-negative TemRA cells. V and J are TRBV29-1 and TRBJ2-7, with D tentatively TRBD2 (5 bases). The source of this sequence is a man under 40 in good health. The CDR3 region is CSVEVWESYEQYF. Here the CDR3 DNA reads TGCAGCGTTGAAGTATGGGAGTCCTACGAGCAGTACTTC.